This entry lists 8 T cell receptor beta chains sequenced from one sample in a study of CD8+CD57+ T cells in acquired aplastic anemia. Genomic DNA provided the template from which TCR beta VDJ and CDR3 profiles were obtained. TCRdb reprocessed the reads via MiXCR and lists one record per CDR3 protein. The sample includes about 80,000 distinct CDR3 sequences, more than 40% of them seen just once. The specimen was sorted CD4+, CD8+, or CD8+CD57+ T cells (not recorded which) from PBMCs. These TCRs come from a human donor in good health, serving as a control.

There are many counts of this clonotype. The chain carries TRBV29-1 and TRBJ2-7; D could derive from TRBD1 or TRBD2 (5 bases each). The CDR3 consists of 12 residues. Germline V gene data show CDR1 as SQVTM and CDR2 as ANQGSEA. Between the trimmed V and J ends, which lost 6 bases and 2 bases, there was a span of 11 bases. CDR3 DNA sequence: TGCAGCGTCCGGGACGGAGCCTACGAGCAGTACTTC. It codes for CSVRDGAYEQYF.

The sample holds a few counts of this clonotype. This sequence joins TRBV12-3 or TRBV12-4 and TRBJ2-2, with 7 bases identical to TRBD2. Trimming at V came to 11 bases and at J to 0 bases, leaving 3 bases not matched to a gene. The CDR3 consists of 13 residues. This CDR3 is CAGSGTNTGELFF. CDR3 sequence (DNA): TGTGCCGGAAGCGGGACGAACACCGGGGAGCTGTTTTTT.

A remark on this clonotype: A much bigger clone sits one base away, suggesting this may be a read error. This chain uses TRBV30 with TRBJ1-2, with 7 bases that match TRBD1. The germline gives CDR1 GTSNPN, CDR2 SVGIG (reference sequence). CDR3 size: 12 residues. The CDR3 spells CARVGQSGERYF. The CDR3 region has the DNA TGTGCCCGAGTGGGACAGTCGGGTGAGCGGTACTTC.

The chain employs TRBV15 and TRBJ2-7; D gene unclear. This CDR3 region has 15 residues. The V end was cut by 0 bases, the J end by 5 bases, with 14 bases between. The germline V gene encodes CDR1 LNHNV and CDR2 YYDKDF (reference sequence). CDR3 sequence: CATSRDRLRIHEQYF. For the CDR3, the DNA is TGTGCCACCAGCAGAGATAGGTTACGGATCCACGAGCAGTACTTC.

This sequence joins TRBV10-2 and TRBJ1-2; no reliable D call. Trimming stripped 10 bases from V and 12 bases from J, with 21 bases between. Germline lookup yields CDR1 WSHSY and CDR2 SAAADI. There are 12 residues in the CDR3. The CDR3 DNA follows: TGCGCCACCTATAGTCTGACGGATGGAAACACCTTC. It specifies CATYSLTDGNTF.

The V gene is TRBV2, the J gene TRBJ2-3, with D unclear. There are 12 residues in the CDR3. Germline assignment: CDR1 SNHLY and CDR2 FYNNEI. V lost 7 bases and J lost 1, with 6 bases in between. DNA for the CDR3: TGTGCCAGCACTAAGGGCACAGATACGCAGTATTTT. Its translation is CASTKGTDTQYF.

The table lists this clonotype with a few counts. The chain employs TRBV25-1 and TRBJ2-3, with 7 nucleotides matching TRBD2. The CDR3 consists of 17 residues. After removal of 6 bases from V and 1 base from J, the junction contained 13 bases not matched to a gene. Germline V gene sequence: CDR1 MGHDK, CDR2 SYGVNS. CDR3 region: CASSVTVGGGGTDTQYF. CDR3 DNA: TGTGCCAGCAGCGTAACGGTTGGGGGGGGGGGCACAGATACGCAGTATTTT.

In its sample, this clonotype was seen many times. The chain uses TRBV24-1 and TRBJ2-1, with D possibly TRBD1 on 6 matching bases. In germline, CDR1 is KGHDR, CDR2 SFDVKD. V lost 1 base, J lost 9 bases, and 12 bases lay in between. The length of the CDR3 is 14 residues. The CDR3 is CATSDFLTGAEQFF. The CDR3 DNA reads as TGTGCCACCAGTGATTTCTTGACAGGAGCTGAGCAGTTCTTC.